The next 32 T cell receptor beta chains were all read from a single sample in a study of shared clonotypes between healthy human individuals (dated by TCRdb to the early 2020s). Libraries were prepared through the immunoSEQ multiplex PCR assay. The clones in this table, taken by TCRdb from immuneACCESS, are in-frame only. Not every clone is retained; where verified, under half of the shortfall comes from an unresolved V gene, and the cause of the rest is unknown. The table for this sample lists roughly 1,500,000 clones; approximately 98.5% of them were counted only once. Approximately 0.4% of the sample is taken by the ten largest. Sequencing was carried out using naive CD4+ T cells sorted from blood. According to the study, the label for this sample's cell subset or site signals: CD45RA+ positively selected. The receptors shown here come from a man between 25 and 39 years old in good health.

The chain couples TRBV2 to TRBJ2-4, with 7 bases matching TRBD1. Germline V gene lookup returns CDR1 SNHLY and CDR2 FYNNEI. This CDR3 spans 14 amino acids. After removal of 7 bases from V and 3 bases from J, the junction contained 6 bases not matched to a gene. Here the CDR3 reads CASISRGNKNIQYF. CDR3 nucleotides: TGTGCCAGCATTAGCAGGGGGAACAAAAACATTCAGTACTTC.

The CDR3 sequence is CASRPAVSSYEQYF. DNA of the CDR3: TGCGCCAGCCGACCGGCGGTTAGCTCCTACGAGCAGTACTTC. The chain recombines TRBV5-1 with TRBJ2-7; D is undetermined. CDR1 SGHRS and CDR2 YFSETQ come from the germline V gene. The CDR3 has 14 residues. Trimming took off 7 bases at V and 0 bases at J, with 14 bases between the two ends.

This clone was recorded only once. This chain links TRBV9 with TRBJ2-1; tentative D call: TRBD1 (5 bases). This CDR3 is built from 17 residues. V was trimmed by 0 bases and J by 0 bases, leaving 13 bases between them. The germline gives CDR1 SGDLS, CDR2 YYNGEE. This CDR3 reads CASSVAPTESSYNEQFF. The CDR3 DNA is TGTGCCAGCAGCGTAGCTCCGACAGAAAGCTCCTACAATGAGCAGTTCTTC.

J is TRBJ2-5 and V is TRBV5-4, with D unclear. The CDR3 is 16 amino acids. The V gene's germline CDR1 is SGHNT and CDR2 YYREEE (reference sequence). Trimming left V 2 bases short and J 2 bases short, with 16 bases between. The CDR3 DNA reads as TGTGCCAGCAGCTTAGCACCAAGACGGAGTCAAGAGACCCAGTACTTC. This gives the protein CASSLAPRRSQETQYF.

The CDR3 loop is CASSEPGGAGELFF. In DNA, the CDR3 is TGTGCCAGCAGTGAACCCGGGGGTGCCGGGGAGCTGTTTTTT. The V call is TRBV25-1, the J call TRBJ2-2; D may be TRBD2 (6 bases). Germline values: CDR1 MGHDK, CDR2 SYGVNS. This CDR3 is built from 14 residues. V lost 2 bases, J lost 6 bases, and 10 bases lay in between.

The CDR3 reads CASSPLSGGSYNEQFF. The CDR3 DNA reads as TGTGCCAGCTCACCACTCTCAGGAGGCTCCTACAATGAGCAGTTCTTC. The rearrangement links TRBV18 to TRBJ2-1, with D maybe TRBD2 (5 bases). This CDR3 has 16 residues. CDR1 and CDR2 (germline): KGHSH, LQKENI. Trimming took off 1 base at V and 0 bases at J, with 10 bases between the two ends.

CDR3 in DNA: TGCGCCAGCAGCCTAAACAGGGCCCCTGCTAGTGAGCAGTACTTC. It is translated as CASSLNRAPASEQYF. The chain uses TRBV5-1 and TRBJ2-7, with D perhaps matching TRBD1 (6 bases). The CDR3 runs 15 residues. V lost 4 bases to trimming and J lost 7 bases, with 21 bases between them. Looked up from germline, CDR1 is SGHRS and CDR2 is YFSETQ.

The chain employs TRBV19 and TRBJ2-5; TRBD2 matches at 12 bases. This CDR3 contains 15 residues. The V segment lost 5 bases and the J segment 0 bases; nucleotides outside the gene matches: 1. From germline, CDR1 is LNHDA and CDR2 SQIVND (reference sequence). The CDR3 nucleotides read TGTGCCAGTAGTCCTAGCGGGAGGGACCAAGAGACCCAGTACTTC. This codes for CASSPSGRDQETQYF.

V usage is TRBV5-1 and J usage is TRBJ2-1, with no clear D. The CDR3 length is 13 residues. V lost 1 base to trimming and J lost 7 bases, with 9 bases between them. Germline V CDR1 and CDR2: SGHRS, YFSETQ. In DNA, the CDR3 is TGCGCCAGCAGCTTGACAGCTTCAAATGAGCAGTTCTTC. Its translation is CASSLTASNEQFF.

J is TRBJ2-1 and V is TRBV5-1, with TRBD2 matching over 10 bases. CDR3 length: 15 residues. Trimming removed 4 bases from V and 5 bases from J; junction bases left unmatched: 6. Germline V gives CDR1 SGHRS, CDR2 YFSETQ. CDR3 nucleotides: TGCGCCAGCAGCATGCCTAGCGGGAGTAACAATGAGCAGTTCTTC. This gives the protein CASSMPSGSNNEQFF.

The V call is TRBV10-1, the J call TRBJ2-3, with 9 bases matching TRBD1. CDR1 and CDR2 (germline): WNHNN, SYGVQD (reference sequence). This CDR3 region has 14 residues. V lost 6 bases and J lost 1; bases outside the gene matches: 2. This CDR3 is CASSRDRGTDTQYF. The DNA for the CDR3 is TGCGCCAGCAGCCGGGACAGGGGCACAGATACGCAGTATTTT.

This clone has a single count. The chain uses TRBV5-1 and TRBJ1-3; D gene ambiguous. Germline CDR1 is SGHRS and CDR2 is YFSETQ. Trimming took 1 base from V and 4 from J, leaving 12 bases between them. This CDR3 comprises 15 residues. The CDR3 coding sequence is TGCGCCAGCAGCTTGACGACGGGTCCCGGAAACACCATATATTTT. This gives the protein CASSLTTGPGNTIYF.

The chain couples TRBV28 to TRBJ2-1; D is possibly TRBD2 (5 bases). The CDR3 runs 11 residues. Between the trimmed V and J ends, which lost 6 bases and 11 bases, there was a span of 11 bases. Germline CDR1 reads MDHEN; CDR2 reads SYDVKM. For the CDR3, the DNA is TGTGCCAGCAGCACACCGGGGAAGCAGTTCTTC. Translated: CASSTPGKQFF.

The J gene is TRBJ2-1, the V gene TRBV4-1; 9 positions match TRBD2. The J segment lost 8 bases and the V segment lost 8 bases, leaving 13 bases of the junction unmatched. This CDR3 comprises 15 residues. In germline, CDR1 is MGHRA, CDR2 YSYEKL. DNA of the CDR3: TGCGCCAGCTCCAGGAGTATAGCGGGAGTTGATGAGCAGTTCTTC. Its translation: CASSRSIAGVDEQFF.

CDR3 sequence (DNA): TGTGCCAGCCGTTATAGCGGGAGGGAGAGCTCCTACGAGCAGTACTTC. Amino acid sequence: CASRYSGRESSYEQYF. The genes are TRBV2 and TRBJ2-7, with 11 bases that match TRBD2. The germline CDR1 and CDR2 sequences are SNHLY and FYNNEI. CDR3 length: 16 residues. Trimming at V came to 8 bases and at J to 0 bases, leaving 9 bases not matched to a gene.

The V gene is TRBV6-1, the J gene TRBJ2-7; D is perhaps TRBD1 (5 bases). Trimming stripped 8 bases from V and 2 bases from J, with 13 bases between. Germline CDR1 reads MNHNS; CDR2 reads SASEGT. This CDR3 is 13 amino acids long. CDR3 residues: CASHQGLTYEQYF. The CDR3, as DNA: TGTGCCAGCCATCAGGGTCTTACCTACGAGCAGTACTTC.

The rearrangement joins TRBV6-5 to TRBJ2-7, with 7 nucleotides matching TRBD2. Germline loops: CDR1 MNHEY, CDR2 SVGAGI. CDR3 length: 12 residues. Trimming removed 7 bases from V and 6 bases from J; junction bases left unmatched: 6. The CDR3 region is CASTTGGGEQYF. The CDR3 nucleotides are TGTGCCAGCACGACGGGCGGGGGCGAGCAGTACTTC.

CDR3 nucleotide sequence: TGTGCCATCAGTGAGTCGAACAGGGGGTATGGCTACACCTTC. It codes for CAISESNRGYGYTF. The gene calls are TRBV10-3 and TRBJ1-2; 8 bases are a match to TRBD1. V lost 0 bases, J lost 5 bases, and 2 bases stayed unmatched. The CDR3 totals 14 residues. Germline CDR1 reads ENHRY; CDR2 reads SYGVKD.

With respect to this clone: Relative to the germline gene, one junction end is altered; a read error may explain this. The chain combines TRBV9 with TRBJ2-7, with 8 bases identical to TRBD2. Germline V CDR1 and CDR2: SGDLS, YYNGEE. CDR3 length: 15 amino acids. CDR3 sequence reads: CASSVGSGSSFEQYF. The DNA for the CDR3 is TGTGCCAGCAGCGTAGGAAGCGGGAGCTCCTTCGAGCAGTACTTC.

The V and J genes are TRBV5-1 and TRBJ1-2; D gene unclear. Trimming cost V 0 bases and J 2 bases, with 14 bases left between them. This CDR3 comprises 16 residues. The V gene's germline CDR1 is SGHRS and CDR2 YFSETQ. CDR3 coding DNA: TGCGCCAGCAGCTTGGGAGATGTAGGGCGGAACTATGGCTACACCTTC. This translates into CASSLGDVGRNYGYTF.

The rearrangement joins TRBV19 to TRBJ2-5; weak D call: TRBD2 (5 bases). V was cut by 5 bases and J by 4 bases, with 14 bases left in between. CDR1 and CDR2 from the germline V gene are LNHDA and SQIVND (reference sequence). The CDR3 totals 14 residues. The CDR3 loop reads CASSASGLAETQYF. In DNA form, the CDR3 reads TGTGCCAGTAGTGCATCTGGGCTAGCAGAGACCCAGTACTTC.

This sequence joins TRBV7-2 and TRBJ1-4; a weak D match, TRBD1 (5 bases). The CDR3 covers 18 residues. V dropped 5 bases and J dropped 7 bases, with 26 bases sitting between them. Germline CDR1 and CDR2: SGHTA and FQGNSA. The CDR3 spells CASSQGFFQGGGGEKLFF. CDR3 in DNA: TGTGCCAGCAGCCAGGGATTCTTTCAGGGCGGCGGAGGTGAAAAACTGTTTTTT.

With respect to this clone: This CDR3 is also generated by other DNA sequences in the sample. V and J are TRBV18 and TRBJ2-1; 12 positions match TRBD2. CDR1 is KGHSH and CDR2 is LQKENI in the germline V gene. V trimming: 3 bases; J trimming: 3 bases; junction bases outside the gene matches: 0. This CDR3 is built from 15 residues. DNA for the CDR3: TGTGCCAGCTCACCGACTAGCGGGAGCTACAATGAGCAGTTCTTC. Translating gives CASSPTSGSYNEQFF.

This chain connects TRBV7-2 to TRBJ2-3; D is ambiguous. The CDR3 consists of 15 residues. The germline CDR1 and CDR2 sequences are SGHTA and FQGNSA. V lost 4 bases, J lost 2 bases, and 13 bases lay in between. Here the CDR3 DNA reads TGTGCCAGCAGCTCCTCGAGGAAACCCACAGATACGCAGTATTTT. Translated: CASSSSRKPTDTQYF.

The rearrangement uses TRBV2 and TRBJ2-3, with D possibly being TRBD1 (7 bases). CDR1 is SNHLY and CDR2 is FYNNEI in the germline V gene. The CDR3 length is 15 residues. Trimming left V 6 bases short and J 4 bases short, with 17 bases between. CDR3: CASSPRTGGADTQYF. The CDR3 DNA reads TGTGCCAGCAGCCCCCGGACAGGCGGGGCAGATACGCAGTATTTT.

This CDR3 reads CASSLFQGSGVGDEQYF. For the CDR3, the DNA is TGTGCCAGCAGCTTATTTCAAGGATCAGGGGTCGGCGACGAGCAGTACTTC. The V and J genes are TRBV7-9 and TRBJ2-7; D perhaps matches TRBD1 (6 bases). V lost 2 bases, J lost 5 bases, and 22 bases lay in between. Germline CDR1 reads SEHNR; CDR2 reads FQNEAQ (reference sequence). This CDR3 has 17 residues. The whole variable domain, filled in from reference TRBV7-9 and TRBJ2-7, reads DTGVSQNPRHKITKRGQNVTFRCDPISEHNRLYWYRQTLGQGPEFLTYFQNEAQLEKSRLLSDRFSAERPKGSFSTLEIQRTEQGDSAMYLCASSLFQGSGVGDEQYFGPGTRLTVT.

The chain joins TRBV5-1 to TRBJ2-7; 7 nucleotides agree with TRBD2. This CDR3 region has 14 residues. The germline V gene has CDR1 SGHRS and CDR2 YFSETQ. With V trimmed by 4 bases and J by 1 base, 5 bases remained unmatched. For the CDR3, the DNA is TGCGCCAGCAGCACCCCTAGCGGATCCTACGAGCAGTACTTC. This sequence encodes CASSTPSGSYEQYF.

The rearrangement joins TRBV5-1 to TRBJ2-7; 12 positions agree with TRBD2. The V gene's germline CDR1 is SGHRS and CDR2 YFSETQ. The CDR3 contains 17 residues. Trimming cost V 0 bases and J 5 bases; bases outside gene matches: 9. CDR3 residues: CASSLALLAGGKDEQYF. The DNA of the CDR3 is TGCGCCAGCAGCTTGGCCCTGCTAGCGGGAGGGAAAGACGAGCAGTACTTC.

The chain uses TRBV5-4 and TRBJ2-1; D is ambiguous. The CDR3 is 16 amino acids. Trimming shortened V by 4 bases and J by 0 bases, and 14 bases separated the two germline ends. Germline V gene lookup returns CDR1 SGHNT and CDR2 YYREEE (reference sequence). The DNA for the CDR3 is TGTGCCAGCAGCCTGGAAGCGTGGAGCTCCTACAATGAGCAGTTCTTC. Amino acids: CASSLEAWSSYNEQFF.

This clone was observed once. The J gene is TRBJ1-2, the V gene TRBV5-1; D uncertain. Between the trimmed V and J ends, which lost 0 bases and 5 bases, there was a span of 11 bases. From germline, CDR1 is SGHRS and CDR2 YFSETQ. The CDR3 runs 14 residues. This CDR3 is CASSLAVGYYGYTF. CDR3 nucleotides: TGCGCCAGCAGCTTGGCCGTAGGTTATTATGGCTACACCTTC.

The chain is built from TRBV4-1 and TRBJ2-7; 12 bases map to TRBD2. Germline V gives CDR1 MGHRA, CDR2 YSYEKL. The length of the CDR3 is 16 residues. V was pared by 6 bases and J by 6 bases, with 12 bases of the junction left unmatched. CDR3 bases: TGCGCCAGCAGAAGGGACCTAGCGGGAGGGCTGATCGAGCAGTACTTC. Its protein is CASRRDLAGGLIEQYF.

This chain connects TRBV19 to TRBJ2-7, with D unclear. CDR1 is LNHDA, CDR2 SQIVND, per germline (reference sequence). V lost 0 bases and J 6 bases, leaving 21 bases between the germline ends. The CDR3 totals 17 residues. Here the CDR3 DNA reads TGTGCCAGTAGTATAGACGACAATACCTGGGCCTCTGGCGAGCAGTACTTC. It yields the protein CASSIDDNTWASGEQYF.